Each of the 15 T cell receptor beta chains below was sequenced from the same sample in a study of T cell repertoires in cytomegalovirus infection. MiXCR, applied by TCRdb to the reads, yields one record per CDR3 protein. The sample includes approximately 180,000 distinct CDR3 sequences, 8% to 10% of them seen just once. Input material: PBMCs. The receptors come from a human donor in good health (CMV status not recorded). Some clones in this sample may be carry-over from other donors' samples.

This clonotype was seen only a few times. The chain uses TRBV6-2 or TRBV6-3 and TRBJ2-7; 15 nucleotides match TRBD2. This CDR3 is built from 17 residues. CDR1 is MNHEY, CDR2 SVGEGT, per germline. The V gene end was trimmed by 8 bases and the J gene end by 2 bases; junction bases not matched to a gene: 10. CDR3 coding DNA: TGTGCCAGCCATACCGGGACTAGCGGGAGGAATACCTACGAGCAGTACTTC. Protein sequence: CASHTGTSGRNTYEQYF.

In this sample, this clonotype turned up many times. The chain combines TRBV27 with TRBJ2-1; TRBD2 matches at 8 bases. This CDR3 comprises 14 residues. After removal of 6 bases from V and 1 base from J, the junction contained 2 bases not matched to a gene. Germline CDR1 and CDR2: MNHEY and SMNVEV (reference sequence). The CDR3 sequence: CASSGGVSYNEQFF. The DNA for the CDR3 is TGTGCCAGCAGCGGGGGGGTGTCCTACAATGAGCAGTTCTTC.

This clonotype has ten or more counts. This chain links TRBV7-2 with TRBJ2-5, with 7 bases aligning to TRBD2. The germline gives CDR1 SGHTA, CDR2 FQGNSA. This CDR3 comprises 19 residues. With 2 bases clipped from V and 5 bases from J, the junction kept 20 bases outside the gene matches. For the CDR3, the DNA is TGTGCCAGCAGCTTATCTGAATATGGAGGGAGGGAGGAAAGGGAGACCCAGTACTTC. It specifies CASSLSEYGGREERETQYF.

This clonotype was observed at least ten times. The chain carries TRBV6-2 or TRBV6-3 and TRBJ2-1; TRBD2 aligns across 7 bases. Germline CDR1 reads MNHEY; CDR2 reads SVGEGT. The CDR3 has 19 amino acids. V trimming: 6 bases; J trimming: 6 bases; junction bases outside the gene matches: 23. The CDR3 region has the DNA TGTGCCAGCAGCCGTTTCGGGGCGGGAGAATCTTGGAGCTTCAATGAGCAGTTCTTC. Protein: CASSRFGAGESWSFNEQFF.

This chain uses TRBV28 with TRBJ1-1, with 7 bases matching TRBD1. This CDR3 has 13 residues. V trimming: 7 bases; J trimming: 7 bases; junction bases outside the gene matches: 9. Germline CDR1 MDHEN, CDR2 SYDVKM. Here the CDR3 reads CASKRDRVLEAFF. The CDR3 region has the DNA TGTGCCAGCAAGCGGGACAGAGTCCTTGAAGCTTTCTTT.

This clonotype was counted at least ten times. This chain connects TRBV10-3 to TRBJ2-5, with 11 bases matching TRBD2. V was pared by 6 bases and J by 4 bases, with 7 bases of the junction left unmatched. Germline V CDR1 and CDR2: ENHRY, SYGVKD. The CDR3 covers 15 residues. CDR3 nucleotides: TGTGCCATCAGGGCACTAGCGGGAGAATCAGAGACCCAGTACTTC. Translation gives CAIRALAGESETQYF.

This clonotype was observed many times. The chain recombines TRBV19 with TRBJ2-1, with D possibly called TRBD1 or TRBD2 (5 bases each). The CDR3 consists of 18 residues. Between the trimmed V and J ends, which lost 1 base and 4 bases, there was a span of 20 bases. CDR1 and CDR2 from the germline V gene are LNHDA and SQIVND (reference sequence). As DNA, the CDR3 is TGTGCCAGTAGTATAGTCTCTCTAGCCGGGGCTCCATACAATGAGCAGTTCTTC. Amino acids: CASSIVSLAGAPYNEQFF.

This clonotype occurred many times. The chain is built from TRBV18 and TRBJ1-2; 8 bases align to TRBD1. The CDR3 covers 15 residues. Germline V CDR1 and CDR2: KGHSH, LQKENI. V was pared by 3 bases and J by 5 bases, with 8 bases of the junction left unmatched. The chain's CDR3 is CASSPPGTGLYGYTF. CDR3 DNA sequence: TGTGCCAGCTCACCCCCCGGGACAGGACTTTATGGCTACACCTTC.

This clonotype was recorded many times. The rearrangement links TRBV7-9 to TRBJ2-5; D uncertain. In germline, CDR1 is SEHNR, CDR2 FQNEAQ (reference sequence). This CDR3 region has 13 residues. V was shortened by 5 bases and J by 5 bases, with 12 bases between the two germline ends. Here the CDR3 DNA reads TGTGCCAGCAGCGACAACTTGCGGGAGACCCAGTACTTC. It encodes CASSDNLRETQYF.

The chain links TRBV11-2 to TRBJ2-1, with D perhaps assigned TRBD1 or TRBD2 (6 bases each). CDR3 length equals 13 residues. V lost 5 bases and J lost 8, with 13 bases in between. Looked up from germline, CDR1 is SGHAT and CDR2 is FQNNGV. The CDR3 DNA is TGTGCCAGCAGCCTGGGGGGCGACGATGAGCAGTTCTTC. Translation: CASSLGGDDEQFF.

Many counts were recorded for this clonotype. The chain combines TRBV20-1 with TRBJ2-3; 9 positions match TRBD2. Per germline, CDR1 DFQATT and CDR2 SNEGSKA (reference sequence). V dropped 4 bases and J dropped 1; count of bases not matched to a gene: 3. This CDR3 is built from 14 residues. CDR3 bases: TGCAGTGCTAAAAAGCGGGGGGGCACAGATACGCAGTATTTT. It encodes CSAKKRGGTDTQYF.

V is TRBV19 and J is TRBJ1-6, with 8 nucleotides matching TRBD1. The CDR3 length is 16 residues. In germline, CDR1 is LNHDA, CDR2 SQIVND (reference sequence). J was trimmed by 9 bases and V by 6 bases; bases with no gene match: 13. The CDR3 coding sequence is TGTGCCAGTAGAGAAACCCAGCCAGGGGGCGTTTCACCCCTCCACTTT. Translation: CASRETQPGGVSPLHF.

This clonotype showed up many times. The chain couples TRBV12-3 or TRBV12-4 to TRBJ2-7, with 9 bases aligning to TRBD1. This CDR3 is 13 amino acids long. The J segment lost 6 bases and the V segment lost 7 bases, leaving 7 bases of the junction unmatched. CDR3 loop: CASTRDRVVEQYF. The CDR3 DNA sequence: TGTGCCAGCACACGGGACAGGGTCGTCGAGCAGTACTTC.

This clonotype was seen many times. The chain couples TRBV7-2 to TRBJ1-2, with no clear D. CDR1 and CDR2 from the germline V gene are SGHTA and FQGNSA. V gave up 5 bases and J gave up 1 base, with 5 bases separating them. The CDR3 consists of 12 residues. In nucleotides, the CDR3 is TGTGCCAGCAGCCTCATTAACTATGGCTACACCTTC. Protein product: CASSLINYGYTF.

This clonotype occurred many times. The chain carries TRBV6-6 and TRBJ2-1, with D possibly being TRBD2 (6 bases). CDR1 and CDR2 from the germline V gene are MNHNY and SVGAGI (reference sequence). CDR3 length: 21 amino acids. V was clipped by 0 bases and J by 4 bases, with 28 bases between them. The CDR3 region has the DNA TGTGCCAGCAGTTACTCGCGCCCGGGACTCACAAGACACACCAAGTACAATGAGCAGTTCTTC. Protein sequence: CASSYSRPGLTRHTKYNEQFF.